A selection of T cell receptor beta chains follows, all from one sample in a study of T cell changes during pregnancy in multiple sclerosis. Using immunoSEQ multiplex PCR, the repertoire was profiled, and TCRdb retains in-frame clones only, with some absent. The sample yields under 25,000 clones, around four fifths seen once. Sequenced material: CD8+ T cells from peripheral blood mononuclear cells, taken in the first trimester of pregnancy. The receptors were sampled from a female donor in good health, enrolled as a control in a pregnancy study. CDR3s include the opening cysteine and the closing phenylalanine or tryptophan. The D gene is left open where the match is weak. Part of the rows lack a size; the others show once, few, many or a class for expanded clones.

length: 15
J: TRBJ1-2
D: TRBD1
V: TRBV5-1
size: -
CDR3: CASRPQGVLVYGYTF
DNA: TGCGCCAGCAGGCCACAGGGGGTTTTGGTCTATGGCTACACCTTC

length: 11
J: TRBJ2-1
D: -
V: TRBV5-1
size: once
CDR3: CASSPGTEQFF
DNA: TGCGCCAGCAGCCCCGGGACAGAGCAGTTCTTC

length: 15
J: TRBJ2-5
D: -
V: TRBV28
size: -
CDR3: CASSPSRVRKETQYF
DNA: TGTGCCAGCAGTCCCTCGAGGGTCAGAAAAGAGACCCAGTACTTC

length: 11
J: TRBJ2-7
D: -
V: TRBV2
size: few
CDR3: CASLGSMEQYF
DNA: TGTGCCAGTCTTGGGAGTATGGAGCAGTACTTC

length: 16
J: TRBJ2-2
D: TRBD2
V: TRBV10-1
size: -
CDR3: CASSDPAGGGTGELFF
DNA: TGCGCCAGCAGTGACCCAGCGGGGGGTGGCACCGGGGAGCTGTTTTTT

length: 16
J: TRBJ1-5
D: -
V: TRBV2
size: -
CDR3: CASTLNEGHSNQPQHF
DNA: TGTGCCAGCACCCTTAATGAGGGTCATAGCAATCAGCCCCAGCATTTT

length: 13
J: TRBJ1-1
D: -
V: TRBV7-9
size: -
CDR3: CASRNEGNTEAFF
DNA: TGTGCCAGCAGAAATGAGGGTAACACTGAAGCTTTCTTT

length: 15
J: TRBJ2-1
D: -
V: TRBV7-3
size: -
CDR3: CASSFVDYGGNEQFF
DNA: TGTGCCAGCAGCTTCGTGGATTATGGAGGAAATGAGCAGTTCTTC

length: 12
J: TRBJ2-5
D: -
V: TRBV6-6
size: -
CDR3: CASSWETETQYF
DNA: TGTGCCAGCAGTTGGGAGACGGAGACCCAGTACTTC

length: 12
J: TRBJ2-7
D: -
V: TRBV5-5
size: -
CDR3: CASSLAPDEQYF
DNA: TGTGCCAGCAGCTTGGCACCGGACGAGCAGTACTTC

length: 16
J: TRBJ2-3
D: -
V: TRBV4-1
size: -
CDR3: CASSQEAAPSTDTQYF
DNA: TGCGCCAGCAGCCAAGAGGCGGCTCCTAGCACAGATACGCAGTATTTT

length: 17
J: TRBJ2-3
D: TRBD2
V: TRBV5-4
size: -
CDR3: CASSWTGTSGSADTQYF
DNA: TGTGCCAGCAGTTGGACCGGGACTAGCGGGAGCGCAGATACGCAGTATTTT

length: 12
J: TRBJ2-5
D: TRBD1
V: TRBV29-1
size: once
CDR3: CSARTGGETQYF
DNA: TGCAGCGCCAGAACAGGGGGAGAGACCCAGTACTTC